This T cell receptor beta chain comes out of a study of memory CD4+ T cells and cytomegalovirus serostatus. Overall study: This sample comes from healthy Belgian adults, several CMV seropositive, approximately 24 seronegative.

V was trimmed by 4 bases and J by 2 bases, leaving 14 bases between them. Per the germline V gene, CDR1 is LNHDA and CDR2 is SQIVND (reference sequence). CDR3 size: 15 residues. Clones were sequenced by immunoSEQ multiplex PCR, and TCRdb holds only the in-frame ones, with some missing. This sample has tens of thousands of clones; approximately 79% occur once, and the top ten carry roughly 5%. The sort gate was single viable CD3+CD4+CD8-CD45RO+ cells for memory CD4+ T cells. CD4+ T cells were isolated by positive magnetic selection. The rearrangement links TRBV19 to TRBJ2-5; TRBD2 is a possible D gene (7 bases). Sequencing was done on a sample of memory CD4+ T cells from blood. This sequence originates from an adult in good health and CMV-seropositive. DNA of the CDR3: TGTGCCAGTAGTACGGGGGGCCTTTATCAAGAGACCCAGTACTTC. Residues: CASSTGGLYQETQYF. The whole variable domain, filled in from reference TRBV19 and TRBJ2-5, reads DGGITQSPKYLFRKEGQNVTLSCEQNLNHDAMYWYRQDPGQGLRLIYYSQIVNDFQKGDIAEGYSVSREKKESFPLTVTSAQKNPTAFYLCASSTGGLYQETQYFGPGTRLLVL.